This T cell receptor (beta chain) was sequenced in a study of a mutant IDH1 vaccine in newly diagnosed glioma. Regarding time point: week 47, end of study. The investigators gave 300 ug of mutant IDH1 20-mer peptide in each vaccine dose, together with topical imiquimod. Here immunoSEQ multiplex PCR was the method, and the copy in TCRdb shows in-frame clones only, minus some. Among fewer than 85,000 clones, 81% were seen once, and the ten largest hold roughly 5.6%. V gave up 4 bases and J gave up 10 bases, with 23 bases separating them. This CDR3 is 16 amino acids long. Germline-derived CDR1 and CDR2 are SGHKS and YYEKEE (reference sequence). As to this clone: The antigen is not known.

This clonotype originated in a man aged 40-50 years with glioma. V usage is TRBV5-5 and J usage is TRBJ1-4; tentative D call: TRBD1 (5 bases). The sample in question was PBMCs, obtained from a glioma patient whose treatment included an IDH1 peptide vaccine. The CDR3 here is CASSTPRDWGPGKLFF. The CDR3 nucleotides read TGTGCCAGCAGCACCCCCCGGGACTGGGGACCAGGAAAACTGTTTTTT.